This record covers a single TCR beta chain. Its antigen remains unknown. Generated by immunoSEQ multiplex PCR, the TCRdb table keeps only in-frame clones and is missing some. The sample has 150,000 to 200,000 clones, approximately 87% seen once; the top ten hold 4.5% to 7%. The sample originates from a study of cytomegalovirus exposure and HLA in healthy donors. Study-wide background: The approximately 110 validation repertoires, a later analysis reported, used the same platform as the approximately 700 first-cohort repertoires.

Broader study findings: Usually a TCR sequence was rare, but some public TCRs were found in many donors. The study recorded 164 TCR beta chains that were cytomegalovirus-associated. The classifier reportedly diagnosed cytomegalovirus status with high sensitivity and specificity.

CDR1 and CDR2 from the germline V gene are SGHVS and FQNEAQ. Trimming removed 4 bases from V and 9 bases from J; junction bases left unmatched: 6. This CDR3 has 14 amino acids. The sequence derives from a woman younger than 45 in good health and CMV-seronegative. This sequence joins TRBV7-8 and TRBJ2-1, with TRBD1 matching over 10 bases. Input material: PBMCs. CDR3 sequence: CASSWTTGGIEQFF. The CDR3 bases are TGTGCCAGCAGCTGGACGACAGGGGGCATTGAGCAGTTCTTC.